The subject of this entry is one TCR beta chain. No antigen is known for it. The data were taken from a study of cytomegalovirus exposure and HLA in healthy donors. Study-wide findings and caveats: Most subjects had HLA-A and HLA-B alleles reportedly predicted accurately by TCR beta sequences. Altogether, around 160 TCR beta chains were recorded as cytomegalovirus-associated.

The primer mix had 60 Vbeta and 13 Jbeta primers. Assay: immunoSEQ multiplex PCR; the TCRdb copy retains only in-frame clones and omits some. The repertoire shows approximately 150,000 clones; the top ten hold approximately 2%. In germline, CDR1 is LGHNA, CDR2 YNFKEQ. This CDR3 region has 16 residues. J gave up 0 bases and V 3 bases, and 5 bases lay outside the gene matches. The chain is built from TRBV4-2 and TRBJ2-3; 8 bases match TRBD2. Sequencing was done on a sample of PBMCs. This sequence originates from a woman between 18 and 29 years old in good health and CMV-seronegative. The CDR3 is CASSQAGTSSTDTQYF. CDR3 in DNA: TGTGCCAGCAGCCAGGCTGGGACTAGTAGCACAGATACGCAGTATTTT.